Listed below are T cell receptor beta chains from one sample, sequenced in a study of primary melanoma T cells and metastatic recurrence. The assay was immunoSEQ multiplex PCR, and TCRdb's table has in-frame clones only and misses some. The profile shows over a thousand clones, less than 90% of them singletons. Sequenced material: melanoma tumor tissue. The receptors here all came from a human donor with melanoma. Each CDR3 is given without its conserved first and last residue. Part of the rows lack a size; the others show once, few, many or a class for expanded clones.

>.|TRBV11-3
ASSLLSGNTEAF
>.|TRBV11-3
ASSFGTISNQPQH
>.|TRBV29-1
SVRDSNQPQH
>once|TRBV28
ASISSGRKGTQY
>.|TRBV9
ASSLQVGASGNTIY
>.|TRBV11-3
ASSLVGGRSYEQY
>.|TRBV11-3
ASSCLSQNSAKNIQY
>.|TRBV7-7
ASSTRLAGDTDMQY
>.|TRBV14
ASSPYSGLSYEQY
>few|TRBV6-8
ASSSPSRGGEKLF
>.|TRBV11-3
ASSLTGDSHEQY
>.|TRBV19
ASNIGGSPNEKLF
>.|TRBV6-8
ASSYWDRWKVWGYT
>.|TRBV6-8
ASSFNPRDRTDEQY
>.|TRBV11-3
ASSLFRLAGGSLTNTQY
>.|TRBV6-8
ASSDSRVAGAPTGELF
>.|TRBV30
AWSVWGQGTGELF
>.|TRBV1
ASSQAGGRAEETQY
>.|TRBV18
ASSLFGQGGNQPQH
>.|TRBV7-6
ASSLEVSGLKAF